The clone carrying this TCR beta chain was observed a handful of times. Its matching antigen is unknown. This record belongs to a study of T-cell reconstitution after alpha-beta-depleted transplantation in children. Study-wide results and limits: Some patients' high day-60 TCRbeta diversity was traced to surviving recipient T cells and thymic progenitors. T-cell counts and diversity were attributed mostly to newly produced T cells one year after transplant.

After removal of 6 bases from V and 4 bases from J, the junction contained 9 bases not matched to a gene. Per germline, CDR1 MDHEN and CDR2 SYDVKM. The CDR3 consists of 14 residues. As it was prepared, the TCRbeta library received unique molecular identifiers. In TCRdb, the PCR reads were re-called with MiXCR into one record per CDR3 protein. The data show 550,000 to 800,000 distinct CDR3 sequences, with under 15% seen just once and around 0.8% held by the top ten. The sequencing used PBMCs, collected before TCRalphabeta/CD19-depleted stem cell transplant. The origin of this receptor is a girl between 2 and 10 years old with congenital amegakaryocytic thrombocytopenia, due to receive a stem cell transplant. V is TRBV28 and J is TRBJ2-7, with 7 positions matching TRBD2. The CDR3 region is CASRGAGTTYEQYF. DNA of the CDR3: TGTGCCAGCAGGGGAGCCGGGACTACATACGAGCAGTACTTC. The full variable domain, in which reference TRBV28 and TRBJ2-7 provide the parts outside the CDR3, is DVKVTQSSRYLVKRTGEKVFLECVQDMDHENMFWYRQDPGLGLRLIYFSYDVKMKEKGDIPEGYSVSREKKERFSLILESASTNQTSMYLCASRGAGTTYEQYFGPGTRLTVT.